The next 8 T cell receptor beta chains were all read from a single sample in a study of T cells in Graves' hyperthyroidism and ophthalmopathy. There were TCR beta CDR3 regions amplified from RNA transcripts. First-round RT-PCR with HTBI primers amplified the TCR CDR3 region. MiXCR was run by TCRdb on the multiplex PCR reads, yielding one entry per CDR3 protein. The sample lists about 840,000 distinct CDR3 sequences, 35% to 40% occurring once. The sample consisted of blood. Source of these receptors: a man younger than 35 with Graves' hyperthyroidism.

There are many counts of this clonotype. The rearrangement links TRBV29-1 to TRBJ2-7, with TRBD1 matching over 8 bases. The V gene end was trimmed by 5 bases and the J gene end by 4 bases; junction bases not matched to a gene: 4. This CDR3 is built from 12 residues. Germline CDR1 is SQVTM and CDR2 is ANQGSEA. CDR3 amino acids: CSVPGTGYEQYF. CDR3 bases: TGCAGCGTTCCCGGGACAGGATACGAGCAGTACTTC.

The CDR3 DNA reads TGTGCCAGCACCCCCCCCGAGGCCGGGACAGGGGATGGCGAGCAGTACTTC. Translation gives CASTPPEAGTGDGEQYF. The rearrangement joins TRBV14 to TRBJ2-7, with TRBD1 matching over 10 bases. V lost 7 bases and J lost 6; bases outside the gene matches: 18. Germline loops: CDR1 SGHDN, CDR2 FVKESK. The CDR3 spans 17 residues. Supplemented by reference TRBV14 and TRBJ2-7, the full variable domain reads EAGVTQFPSHSVIEKGQTVTLRCDPISGHDNLYWYRRVMGKEIKFLLHFVKESKQDESGMPNNRFLAERTGGTYSTLKVQPAELEDSGVYFCASTPPEAGTGDGEQYFGPGTRLTVT.

The genes are TRBV6-5 and TRBJ1-5; 7 bases line up with TRBD1. Germline V lookup: CDR1 MNHEY, CDR2 SVGAGI. There are 15 residues in the CDR3. V was clipped by 5 bases and J by 4 bases; unmatched bases: 8. CDR3 in amino acids: CASSKGTVLNQPQHF. The CDR3 DNA is TGTGCCAGCAGTAAGGGGACAGTTCTTAATCAGCCCCAGCATTTT.

This clonotype was seen many times. The chain employs TRBV10-3 and TRBJ2-2; 10 bases are shared with TRBD1. Germline lookup yields CDR1 ENHRY and CDR2 SYGVKD. The CDR3 spans 13 residues. The junction had 2 bases not matched to a gene; V was cut back by 8 bases and J by 5 bases. The CDR3 bases are TGTGCCATCCCGGGACAGGGGACCGGGGAGCTGTTTTTT. Translated, it gives CAIPGQGTGELFF.

Only a few counts were recorded for this clonotype. The V and J genes are TRBV29-1 and TRBJ1-1, with D hard to call. CDR1 and CDR2 from the germline V gene are SQVTM and ANQGSEA. The CDR3 is made up of 13 amino acids. The CDR3 coding sequence is TGCAGTTTATCGGGCAGGTTGGACACTGAAGCTTTCTTT. Encoded protein: CSLSGRLDTEAFF. Full variable domain (outside the CDR3, taken from reference TRBV29-1 and TRBJ1-1): SAVISQKPSRDICQRGTSLTIQCQVDSQVTMMFWYRQQPGQSLTLIATANQGSEATYESGFVIDKFPISRPNLTFSTLTVSNMSPEDSSIYLCSLSGRLDTEAFFGQGTRLTVV.

This clonotype has just a few counts. CDR3 residues: CASSPYVGTGELFF. The CDR3 DNA follows: TGTGCCAGCAGCCCTTACGTTGGGACCGGGGAGCTGTTTTTT. The J gene is TRBJ2-2, the V gene TRBV7-9; D unclear. Deletions cut 5 bases from V and 5 bases from J, with 12 bases between. This CDR3 has 14 amino acids. Germline V lookup: CDR1 SEHNR, CDR2 FQNEAQ (reference sequence).

The chain joins TRBV6-2 or TRBV6-3 to TRBJ2-7; 7 bases map to TRBD2. CDR3 length: 13 residues. Losses at the gene ends were 8 bases for V and 4 bases for J; bases not matched to a gene: 8. Germline CDR1 is MNHEY and CDR2 is SVGEGT. The DNA for the CDR3 is TGTGCCAGCTTGCGGGAGAGAGGGTACGAGCAGTACTTC. This codes for CASLRERGYEQYF.

This clonotype appeared many times. V is TRBV29-1 and J is TRBJ2-7; possible D gene TRBD1, 6 bases. The germline CDR1 and CDR2 sequences are SQVTM and ANQGSEA. The CDR3 has 12 residues. V lost 4 bases and J 2 bases, leaving 9 bases between the germline ends. The CDR3 nucleotides read TGCAGCGTTGTGGCAGGGGCCTACGAGCAGTACTTC. Amino acids: CSVVAGAYEQYF.